This T cell receptor beta chain was retrieved from a study of Ad26.COV2.S vaccination and SARS-CoV-2 variants. In the study overall: This donor came from the COV1001 trial of Ad26.COV2.S.

Concerning this clone: What it binds is not known.

Clones were sequenced by immunoSEQ multiplex PCR, and TCRdb holds only the in-frame ones, with some missing. The table lists approximately 300,000 clones, about 86% of them singletons. Treatment noted: 19 received Ad26.COV2.S at low or high dose, single or two shots; a few received placebo; per-sample allocation not given. Sampling happened 63 days after the first vaccine or placebo injection. Boston provided a donor who was an adult aged 18-55 years. Germline V lookup: CDR1 SNHLY, CDR2 FYNNEI. V shed 6 bases, J shed 1 base, and the junction held 7 bases outside the gene matches. The CDR3 runs to 16 residues. Study conclusions and caveats: Substantial response breadth was reportedly seen for spike-specific CD8+ and CD4+ T cells after vaccination. Total T cell responses were possibly underestimated by TCR breadth and depth analyses.

This specimen consisted of peripheral blood, obtained in a trial of Ad26.COV2.S vaccine versus placebo. The sequence derives from a person aged 18-60 years who received the Ad26.COV2.S COVID-19 vaccine or a placebo. V and J are TRBV2 and TRBJ2-5; 11 nucleotides line up with TRBD2. Here the CDR3 DNA reads TGTGCCAGCAGCGGTCTAGCGGGGGGCTTCCAAGAGACCCAGTACTTC. This encodes CASSGLAGGFQETQYF.